The 23 T cell receptor beta chains below all came from one sample that was sequenced in a study of vaccination and CD4 T cells after COVID-19. Described treatment: roughly nine-day PBMC culture with coronavirus spike peptide pools or control peptides (ViraFEST assay). Sequencing of the DNA from cultured CD4+ T cells was carried out with the Oncomine TCR Beta short-read assay. TCRdb recomputed calls from the PCR reads with MiXCR, one row per CDR3 protein. The sample yields about 13,000 distinct CDR3 sequences, under 55% seen once. These receptors have no known antigen. The specimen was CD4+ T cells from blood, cultured in vitro, collected after SARS-CoV-2 vaccination. Receptor source: a human donor who had recovered from COVID-19.

V and J are TRBV2 and TRBJ1-3; D is unresolved. This CDR3 comprises 14 residues. V dropped 3 bases and J dropped 4 bases, with 10 bases sitting between them. Germline assignment: CDR1 SNHLY and CDR2 FYNNEI. The CDR3 sequence: CASSERASGNTIYF. The DNA of the CDR3 is TGTGCCAGCAGTGAGAGGGCGTCAGGAAACACCATATATTTT.

The chain uses TRBV28 and TRBJ2-5; TRBD1 matches 7 bases. V shed 2 bases, J shed 5 bases, and the junction held 8 bases outside the gene matches. This CDR3 contains 15 residues. CDR1 and CDR2 from the germline V gene are MDHEN and SYDVKM. In DNA, the CDR3 is TGTGCCAGCAGTTTAATACAGGGGCGAGGGGAGACCCAGTACTTC. Translating gives CASSLIQGRGETQYF.

This clonotype was seen more than once but under ten times. V usage is TRBV6-1 and J usage is TRBJ2-5, with a weak D call TRBD2 (6 bases). Germline CDR1 reads MNHNS; CDR2 reads SASEGT. Trimming shortened V by 5 bases and J by 5 bases, and 12 bases separated the two germline ends. This CDR3 spans 13 amino acids. CDR3 DNA sequence: TGTGCCAGCAGTCGGGCGGGATGGGAGACCCAGTACTTC. Translation: CASSRAGWETQYF.

The V gene is TRBV29-1, the J gene TRBJ1-2; D unclear. Germline V gene sequence: CDR1 SQVTM, CDR2 ANQGSEA. The CDR3 length is 11 residues. V lost 3 bases and J 2 bases, leaving 4 bases between the germline ends. CDR3 DNA sequence: TGCAGCGTTGATATAAACTATGGCTACACCTTC. Its protein is CSVDINYGYTF.

This clonotype was seen only a few times. The rearrangement uses TRBV10-1 and TRBJ2-2, with TRBD1 matching over 11 bases. This CDR3 is built from 18 residues. Germline-derived CDR1 and CDR2 are WNHNN and SYGVQD (reference sequence). The V gene end was trimmed by 3 bases and the J gene end by 0 bases; junction bases not matched to a gene: 6. CDR3 DNA: TGCGCCAGCAGTGAAATTCGGGGACAGGGGGCGAACACCGGGGAGCTGTTTTTT. Its protein is CASSEIRGQGANTGELFF.

The rearrangement links TRBV19 to TRBJ1-5, with D possibly TRBD1 on 5 matching bases. The V end was cut by 7 bases, the J end by 3 bases, with 19 bases between. The germline V gene encodes CDR1 LNHDA and CDR2 SQIVND (reference sequence). CDR3 length equals 16 residues. The CDR3 loop reads CASTQNPTVYNQPQHF. In DNA form, the CDR3 reads TGTGCCAGTACCCAAAACCCGACAGTCTACAATCAGCCCCAGCATTTT. Full variable domain (remainder filled in from reference TRBV19 and TRBJ1-5): DGGITQSPKYLFRKEGQNVTLSCEQNLNHDAMYWYRQDPGQGLRLIYYSQIVNDFQKGDIAEGYSVSREKKESFPLTVTSAQKNPTAFYLCASTQNPTVYNQPQHFGDGTRLSIL.

V and J are TRBV19 and TRBJ1-2, with 9 bases that match TRBD1. The germline V gene has CDR1 LNHDA and CDR2 SQIVND (reference sequence). This CDR3 contains 12 residues. Losses at the gene ends were 10 bases for V and 8 bases for J; bases not matched to a gene: 8. The CDR3 here is CATDTGGIGYTF. Here the CDR3 DNA reads TGTGCCACGGACACAGGGGGCATCGGCTACACCTTC.

This clonotype occurred a few times. The CDR3 bases are TGTGCCAGCAGTTGGGCAGGGGCGGCGCCTCACTATGGCTACACCTTC. Residues: CASSWAGAAPHYGYTF. J is TRBJ1-2 and V is TRBV7-2; maybe TRBD1 (6 bases). Trimming pared 6 bases from V and 3 bases from J, leaving 20 bases between. CDR1 is SGHTA, CDR2 FQGNSA, per germline. The CDR3 runs 16 residues.

This clonotype was observed a handful of times. This sequence joins TRBV24-1 and TRBJ1-1; D is uncertain. This CDR3 has 15 amino acids. The V end lost 7 bases, the J end lost 1 base, and 15 bases lay between the germline ends. Looked up from germline, CDR1 is KGHDR and CDR2 is SFDVKD. DNA of the CDR3: TGTGCCACCAGGGGGTCTGCAGGCGAGAACACTGAAGCTTTCTTT. The encoded protein is CATRGSAGENTEAFF.

V usage is TRBV6-2 or TRBV6-3 and J usage is TRBJ2-3, with 7 bases fitting TRBD2. CDR1 is MNHEY, CDR2 SVGEGT, per germline. J lost 5 bases, V lost 3 bases, and 8 bases had no gene match. The CDR3 has 15 amino acids. This CDR3 is CASSYGGSLGDTQYF. The CDR3 bases are TGTGCCAGCAGTTATGGCGGGAGTTTAGGAGATACGCAGTATTTT.

This clonotype appeared a few times. The rearrangement joins TRBV30 to TRBJ2-7, with 10 bases matching TRBD1. Germline loops: CDR1 GTSNPN, CDR2 SVGIG (reference sequence). The CDR3 is made up of 15 amino acids. The V and J ends lost 3 bases and 1 base, in that order; junction bases with no gene match: 6. The CDR3 loop reads CAWRRGQGMSYEQYF. The CDR3 nucleotides read TGTGCCTGGAGACGGGGACAGGGGATGTCCTACGAGCAGTACTTC. The full variable domain, with the rest looked up from reference TRBV30 and TRBJ2-7, is SQTIHQWPATLVQPVGSPLSLECTVEGTSNPNLYWYRQAAGRGLQLLFYSVGIGQISSEVPQNLSASRPQDRQFILSSKKLLLSDSGFYLCAWRRGQGMSYEQYFGPGTRLTVT.

The chain carries TRBV11-3 and TRBJ1-2; D gene uncertain. The germline V gene has CDR1 SGHNT and CDR2 YENEEA. Trimming cost V 5 bases and J 10 bases, with 17 bases left between them. This CDR3 has 13 amino acids. Written as DNA, the CDR3 is TGTGCCAGCAGCCCCCGGACTGGTAACGACTACACCTTC. The encoded protein is CASSPRTGNDYTF. The entire variable domain, with the rest obtained from reference TRBV11-3 and TRBJ1-2, is as follows: EAGVVQSPRYKIIEKKQPVAFWCNPISGHNTLYWYLQNLGQGPELLIRYENEEAVDDSQLPKDRFSAERLKGVDSTLKIQPAELGDSAVYLCASSPRTGNDYTFGSGTRLTVV.

The rearrangement uses TRBV28 and TRBJ1-3; D not resolved. The CDR3 consists of 15 residues. Deletions cut 5 bases from V and 0 bases from J, with 11 bases between. CDR1 and CDR2 from the germline V gene are MDHEN and SYDVKM. Written as DNA, the CDR3 is TGTGCCAGCAGTCCCCCGACGGGCTCTGGAAACACCATATATTTT. This encodes CASSPPTGSGNTIYF.

This clonotype appeared a few times. The J gene is TRBJ1-6, the V gene TRBV7-8, with unresolved D. Germline V gene data show CDR1 as SGHVS and CDR2 as FQNEAQ. CDR3 size: 16 residues. The ends were cut back, 2 bases at V and 6 bases at J, with 14 bases in the middle. The CDR3 spells CASSLRTGRFNSPLHF. The CDR3 nucleotides are TGTGCCAGCAGCTTAAGGACGGGCAGGTTTAATTCACCCCTCCACTTT.

V is TRBV7-9 and J is TRBJ1-5; no firm D call. The germline CDR1 and CDR2 sequences are SEHNR and FQNEAQ (reference sequence). The CDR3 extends over 14 amino acids. The V and J ends lost 8 bases and 1 base respectively, with 12 bases between them. CDR3 protein: CASAAGPSNQPQHF. The CDR3 DNA sequence: TGTGCCAGCGCGGCTGGGCCGAGCAATCAGCCCCAGCATTTT.

The rearrangement links TRBV2 to TRBJ2-7; D perhaps matches TRBD1 (5 bases). The CDR3 contains 13 residues. Looked up from germline, CDR1 is SNHLY and CDR2 is FYNNEI. The V end was cut by 7 bases, the J end by 7 bases, with 17 bases between. The CDR3 here is CASTRRELGEQYF. The CDR3 DNA reads TGTGCCAGCACCCGCAGGGAATTAGGGGAGCAGTACTTC.

The V and J genes are TRBV27 and TRBJ2-1; 7 bases align to TRBD2. Germline V gene data show CDR1 as MNHEY and CDR2 as SMNVEV (reference sequence). CDR3 length equals 18 residues. V was clipped by 8 bases and J by 5 bases; unmatched bases: 21. The CDR3 nucleotides are TGTGCCAGCGGTTCCCTTGGGGGAGGGCCGGGTAGGGACAATGAGCAGTTCTTC. This encodes CASGSLGGGPGRDNEQFF.

The V and J genes are TRBV4-3 and TRBJ2-3, with TRBD2 identical over 15 bases. CDR1 and CDR2 from the germline V gene are LGHNA and YSLEER. The CDR3 contains 15 residues. With V trimmed by 3 bases and J by 5 bases, 0 bases remained unmatched. The CDR3 here is CASSQGLAGGDTQYF. CDR3 nucleotides: TGCGCCAGCAGCCAGGGACTAGCGGGAGGAGATACGCAGTATTTT.

The V gene is TRBV5-4, the J gene TRBJ2-7, with D perhaps matching TRBD2 (5 bases). Deletions cut 4 bases from V and 4 bases from J, with 21 bases between. CDR3 length: 16 residues. The germline V gene has CDR1 SGHNT and CDR2 YYREEE (reference sequence). DNA of the CDR3: TGTGCCAGCAGCGGGAGAGGGTCCGGAACCAATTACGAGCAGTACTTC. Its protein is CASSGRGSGTNYEQYF. Supplemented by reference TRBV5-4 and TRBJ2-7, the full variable domain reads ETGVTQSPTHLIKTRGQQVTLRCSSQSGHNTVSWYQQALGQGPQFIFQYYREEENGRGNFPPRFSGLQFPNYSSELNVNALELDDSALYLCASSGRGSGTNYEQYFGPGTRLTVT.

V gene TRBV20-1 combines with J gene TRBJ2-7; TRBD2 agrees at 7 bases. CDR1 and CDR2 from the germline V gene are DFQATT and SNEGSKA (reference sequence). The CDR3 covers 15 residues. V lost 2 bases to trimming and J lost 0 bases; unmatched junction nucleotides: 7. CDR3 bases: TGCAGTGCTAGATCGGCAGGCGGGAGCTCCTACGAGCAGTACTTC. It is translated as CSARSAGGSSYEQYF.

The rearrangement joins TRBV29-1 to TRBJ1-5; 8 bases align to TRBD1. Per the germline V gene, CDR1 is SQVTM and CDR2 is ANQGSEA. The CDR3 runs to 13 residues. The junction had 12 bases not matched to a gene; V was cut back by 5 bases and J by 12 bases. The CDR3 region is CSVSSGQGIVQHF. CDR3 bases: TGCAGCGTTTCGTCTGGACAGGGAATAGTCCAGCATTTT.

The chain is built from TRBV6-2 or TRBV6-3 and TRBJ2-2; TRBD2 matches 8 bases. CDR1 and CDR2 from the germline V gene are MNHEY and SVGEGT. The V and J ends lost 4 bases and 9 bases, in that order; junction bases with no gene match: 19. This CDR3 contains 18 residues. CDR3 coding DNA: TGTGCCAGCAGTTTATCCGGGAGCCCGGGAGGGGGACGGCGGGAGCTGTTTTTT. The encoded protein is CASSLSGSPGGGRRELFF.

DNA for the CDR3: TGCAGTGCTAGCGGCGGGAGGGAAGAGACCCAGTACTTC. Encoded protein: CSASGGREETQYF. The genes are TRBV20-1 and TRBJ2-5, with 9 bases that match TRBD2. This CDR3 contains 13 residues. After removal of 3 bases from V and 3 bases from J, the junction contained 2 bases not matched to a gene. Germline V CDR1 and CDR2: DFQATT, SNEGSKA (reference sequence).